Sequencing of this T cell receptor (beta chain) was carried out in a study of T cell responses to AZD1222 COVID-19 vaccine. The length of the CDR3 is 16 residues. From germline, CDR1 is LGHDT and CDR2 YNNKEL (reference sequence). V shed 0 bases and J shed 3 bases, with 13 bases lying between them. Clones were read by immunoSEQ multiplex PCR, and TCRdb kept only the in-frame ones, dropping some. The sample consists of around 140,000 clones, roughly 92% of them appearing once. The chain carries TRBV3-1 (or the pseudogene TRBV3-2) and TRBJ2-3; no reliable D call. The TCR originated in an adult in good health. The sample here was peripheral blood, taken on day 0 of AZD1222 vaccination. CDR3 amino acids: CASSQDRPLPTDTQYF. DNA of the CDR3: TGTGCCAGCAGCCAAGACCGACCCTTACCTACAGATACGCAGTATTTT.